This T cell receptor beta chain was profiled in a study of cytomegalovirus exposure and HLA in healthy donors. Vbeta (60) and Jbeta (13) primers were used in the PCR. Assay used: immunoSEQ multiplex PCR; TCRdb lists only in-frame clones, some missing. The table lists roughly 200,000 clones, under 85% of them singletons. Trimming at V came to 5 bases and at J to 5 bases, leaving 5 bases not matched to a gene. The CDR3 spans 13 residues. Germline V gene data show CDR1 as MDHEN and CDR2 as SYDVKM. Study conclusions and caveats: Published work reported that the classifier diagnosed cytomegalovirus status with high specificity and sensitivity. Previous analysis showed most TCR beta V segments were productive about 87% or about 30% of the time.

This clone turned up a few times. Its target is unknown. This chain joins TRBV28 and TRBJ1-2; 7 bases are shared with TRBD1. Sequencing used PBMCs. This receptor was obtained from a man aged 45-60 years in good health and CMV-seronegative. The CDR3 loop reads CASSPGGIYGYTF. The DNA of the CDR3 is TGTGCCAGCAGTCCAGGGGGGATATATGGCTACACCTTC.